This paragraph covers one T cell receptor (beta chain) sequence. Its antigen is currently unknown. With the 5' RACE reads reprocessed, TCRdb shows one record per CDR3 protein and no DNA. This sample's table reports more than 300,000 distinct CDR3 sequences. These data are taken from a study of monozygotic twins with inflammatory bowel disease. Whole-study findings and limits: It was not supported that a single strong signal or clonotype was associated with IBD. Discrimination among different T cell subtypes was not achievable.

The CDR3 loop spans 15 amino acids. Germline CDR1 DFQATT, CDR2 SNEGSKA (reference sequence). The source is a human donor with ulcerative colitis or Crohn's disease, or a healthy co-twin of an affected twin (not recorded which). The sequencing sample was made of blood. This chain connects TRBV20-1 to TRBJ2-3; the TCRdb D gene call, TRBD2, has no DNA to confirm it. CDR3: CSARTSGGAVDTQYF.